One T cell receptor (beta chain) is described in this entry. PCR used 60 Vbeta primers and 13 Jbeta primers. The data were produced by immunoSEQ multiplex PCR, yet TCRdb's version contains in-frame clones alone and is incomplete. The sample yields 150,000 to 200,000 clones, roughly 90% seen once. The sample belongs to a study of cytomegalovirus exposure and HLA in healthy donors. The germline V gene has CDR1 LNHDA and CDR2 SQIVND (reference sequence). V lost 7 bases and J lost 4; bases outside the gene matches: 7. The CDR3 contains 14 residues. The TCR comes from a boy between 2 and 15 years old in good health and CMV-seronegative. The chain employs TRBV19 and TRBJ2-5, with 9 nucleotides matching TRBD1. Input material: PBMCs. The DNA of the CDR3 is TGTGCCAGTATGGGACAGGGCACCGGAGAGACCCAGTACTTC. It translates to CASMGQGTGETQYF.